This T cell receptor beta chain was observed in a study of T cell repertoires in cytomegalovirus infection. MiXCR was run by TCRdb on the reads, yielding one entry per CDR3 protein. The sample lists approximately 700,000 distinct CDR3 sequences, roughly 36% occurring once. There are 13 residues in the CDR3. V shed 5 bases and J shed 5 bases, with 12 bases lying between them. CDR1 is MDHEN, CDR2 SYDVKM, per germline. The chain recombines TRBV28 with TRBJ2-5, with D perhaps TRBD2 (5 bases). This clonotype originated in a human donor in good health (CMV status not recorded). Some clones in this sample may be carry-over from other donors' samples. Input material: PBMCs. CDR3 residues: CASSAGPRETQYF. The CDR3 DNA reads TGTGCCAGCAGTGCGGGTCCCCGGGAGACCCAGTACTTC.